The source of this TCR beta chain is a study of tumor-infiltrating lymphocytes in primary liver carcinoma. Study-level information: Staging of the tumors gave T1-T3 N0M0, with widths of 4.2 to 10 cm. Yields of productive TCRbeta reads ranged from roughly 3.65 to 7.5 million per sample and were similar across tissue types. Study-level findings and limits: In the absence of sorting, bulk samples left CD4+ and CD8+ repertoires uncompared.

Unsorted whole blood supplied the blood RNA, and germline DNA was isolated too. Patients were chronically HBV-infected and treatment-naive. V gave up 0 bases and J gave up 9 bases, with 18 bases separating them. The CDR3 loop spans 16 amino acids. Germline CDR1 and CDR2: SGHVS and FQNEAQ. Total RNA amounting to 500 ng was the source from which TCR beta cDNA was made with a constant-region primer. It was through three nested multiplex PCR rounds of slightly modified ARM-PCR that TCR beta libraries arose. TRBV1-TRBV30 forward primers paired with a C-beta reverse primer drove the first two PCR rounds, roughly 9 cycles each. TCRdb re-called the multiplex PCR reads through MiXCR, storing one row per CDR3 protein. The profile covers fewer than 400,000 distinct CDR3 sequences, with roughly 60% appearing a single time and about 9.4% taken by the ten largest. Comment on this clonotype: Antigen unknown. This clone may be a read error of a much larger clone one base away.

This rearrangement joins TRBV7-8 to TRBJ2-1; D ambiguous. Input material: peripheral blood. The receptor's source is a man aged 40-55 years with primary liver carcinoma and hepatitis B virus infection. CDR3 loop: CASSLASGISFGEQFF. The DNA for the CDR3 is TGTGCCAGCAGCTTAGCCTCGGGTATCTCATTCGGTGAGCAGTTCTTC.